These 21 T cell receptor beta chains originate from one sample sequenced in a study of T cells after yellow fever vaccination. A single record per CDR3 protein comes from TCRdb applying MiXCR to the 5' RACE reads. Of about 240,000 distinct CDR3 sequences in the sample, 6.5% to 8.5% are singletons; the top ten hold around 0.9%. The specimen comprised CD4+ T cells sorted from PBMCs, sampled 15 days after the yellow fever booster vaccination. These receptors were obtained from a man aged 30 to 45 who received the YFV17D yellow fever vaccine.

The rearrangement uses TRBV6-5 and TRBJ2-7; 7 positions match TRBD1. This CDR3 has 15 residues. V shed 4 bases and J 4 bases; nucleotides not matched to a gene: 10. Germline-derived CDR1 and CDR2 are MNHEY and SVGAGI. The CDR3 region has the DNA TGTGCCAGCAGTTCGCCCGGGACAGCCAGATACGAGCAGTACTTC. Translating gives CASSSPGTARYEQYF.

This clonotype was seen ten or more times. The chain links TRBV6-2 or TRBV6-3 to TRBJ2-1; D might be TRBD2 (5 bases). Deletions cut 7 bases from V and 15 bases from J, with 25 bases between. In germline, CDR1 is MNHEY, CDR2 SVGEGT. This CDR3 has 14 residues. CDR3 coding DNA: TGTGCCAGCATATCCCTTGGTAGTATGGGAGAGGTGTTCTTC. Protein product: CASISLGSMGEVFF.

This clonotype was found a few times. The J gene is TRBJ1-5, the V gene TRBV30; perhaps TRBD1 as D (6 bases). The CDR3 contains 13 residues. Trimming took off 0 bases at V and 5 bases at J, with 8 bases between the two ends. Per germline, CDR1 GTSNPN and CDR2 SVGIG (reference sequence). CDR3 coding DNA: TGTGCCTGGAGTGTACAGGGTGATCAGCCCCAGCATTTT. Translating gives CAWSVQGDQPQHF.

This clonotype was counted at least ten times. This sequence joins TRBV2 and TRBJ1-2; D not certain. Germline CDR1 reads SNHLY; CDR2 reads FYNNEI. The CDR3 has 14 residues. The ends were cut back, 5 bases at V and 3 bases at J, with 13 bases in the middle. CDR3 protein: CASSRSLQYYGYTF. The DNA for the CDR3 is TGTGCCAGCAGTCGTTCTTTACAGTACTATGGCTACACCTTC.

This clonotype has a count of ten or more. The CDR3 spells CASSEIGETQYF. CDR3 bases: TGCGCCAGCAGCGAGATCGGAGAGACCCAGTACTTC. This sequence joins TRBV5-1 and TRBJ2-5; unclear D gene. Germline CDR1 SGHRS, CDR2 YFSETQ. V lost 4 bases, J lost 4 bases, and 8 bases lay in between. The length of the CDR3 is 12 residues.

CDR3 amino acids: CSATSGNQPQHF. In DNA form, the CDR3 reads TGCAGTGCTACATCCGGGAATCAGCCCCAGCATTTT. V is TRBV20-1 and J is TRBJ1-5; the D is unclear. Germline V CDR1 and CDR2: DFQATT, SNEGSKA (reference sequence). This CDR3 is built from 12 residues. The V end was cut by 4 bases, the J end by 4 bases, with 8 bases between.

This clonotype was counted ten times or more. The chain recombines TRBV7-2 with TRBJ2-1; D possibly matches TRBD1 or TRBD2 (5 bases each). CDR1 is SGHTA, CDR2 FQGNSA, per germline. Between the trimmed V and J ends, which lost 5 bases and 8 bases, there was a span of 25 bases. The CDR3 contains 17 residues. For the CDR3, the DNA is TGTGCCAGCAGCCCCAGGAGCGTAGGGGCCGGGGAAGATGAGCAGTTCTTC. This gives the protein CASSPRSVGAGEDEQFF.

The chain is built from TRBV7-2 and TRBJ2-3; no reliable D call. The V gene's germline CDR1 is SGHTA and CDR2 FQGNSA. Trimming took off 4 bases at V and 9 bases at J, with 17 bases between the two ends. The CDR3 contains 14 residues. In nucleotides, the CDR3 is TGTGCCAGCAGCTACCCTACTCAGAGCCCAACGCAGTATTTT. This codes for CASSYPTQSPTQYF.

This clonotype was observed at least ten times. V is TRBV7-9 and J is TRBJ2-2; 8 bases map to TRBD1. The CDR3 has 14 residues. The germline V gene encodes CDR1 SEHNR and CDR2 FQNEAQ (reference sequence). The junction had 4 bases not matched to a gene; V was cut back by 5 bases and J by 5 bases. Written as DNA, the CDR3 is TGTGCCAGCAGCATCCGACAGGGGACCGGGGAGCTGTTTTTT. Translating gives CASSIRQGTGELFF.

V gene TRBV5-5 combines with J gene TRBJ2-7, with 11 bases lining up with TRBD2. The CDR3 spans 14 residues. CDR1 is SGHKS and CDR2 is YYEKEE in the germline V gene (reference sequence). The V and J ends lost 5 bases and 3 bases, in that order; junction bases with no gene match: 4. CDR3 DNA sequence: TGTGCCAGCAGTTTACTAGCGGGAGTCTACGAGCAGTACTTC. It encodes CASSLLAGVYEQYF.

This clonotype was seen at least ten times. The DNA for the CDR3 is TGTGCCAGCAGTGAGCGGACTAGTACGTACAATGAGCAGTTCTTC. This sequence encodes CASSERTSTYNEQFF. The chain employs TRBV6-2 or TRBV6-3 and TRBJ2-1; 7 bases line up with TRBD2. The germline gives CDR1 MNHEY, CDR2 SVGEGT. The junction had 8 bases not matched to a gene; V was cut back by 5 bases and J by 4 bases. The CDR3 consists of 15 residues.

This rearrangement joins TRBV10-3 to TRBJ2-4; 8 bases fit TRBD2. The CDR3 contains 15 residues. Germline assignment: CDR1 ENHRY and CDR2 SYGVKD. V shed 9 bases and J 6 bases; nucleotides not matched to a gene: 13. CDR3: CAIREGREVGNIQYF. CDR3 coding DNA: TGTGCCATACGGGAAGGGCGGGAGGTGGGAAACATTCAGTACTTC.

This clonotype was observed a few times. The chain joins TRBV18 to TRBJ1-5, with 12 bases aligning to TRBD1. Germline CDR1 and CDR2: KGHSH and LQKENI. CDR3 length: 14 residues. V trimming: 6 bases; J trimming: 7 bases; junction bases outside the gene matches: 4. The CDR3 DNA reads TGTGCCAGCTCTGCCGGGACAGGGGGCCAGCCCCAGCATTTT. Translation gives CASSAGTGGQPQHF.

This clonotype was recorded a few times. The V gene is TRBV12-3 or TRBV12-4, the J gene TRBJ1-1, with 10 bases aligning to TRBD1. The V and J ends lost 2 bases and 5 bases, in that order; junction bases with no gene match: 5. The CDR3 has 15 amino acids. The CDR3 DNA follows: TGTGCCAGCAGTTTAAGCGGGGACAGGGGTACTGAAGCTTTCTTT. It specifies CASSLSGDRGTEAFF.

The chain uses TRBV2 and TRBJ1-5; TRBD1 aligns across 10 bases. J lost 4 bases, V lost 6 bases, and 6 bases had no gene match. This CDR3 has 15 amino acids. The germline V gene has CDR1 SNHLY and CDR2 FYNNEI. This chain's CDR3 is CASRVDRGINQPQHF. Written as DNA, the CDR3 is TGTGCCAGCAGGGTGGACAGGGGGATTAATCAGCCCCAGCATTTT.

The chain has TRBV7-9 and TRBJ2-1; the D is unclear. The CDR3 is made up of 13 amino acids. Germline CDR1 reads SEHNR; CDR2 reads FQNEAQ (reference sequence). V was shortened by 0 bases and J by 8 bases, with 8 bases between the two germline ends. CDR3 nucleotides: TGTGCCAGCAGCTTAGCTCTGGACGATGAGCAGTTCTTC. This sequence encodes CASSLALDDEQFF.

In this sample, this clonotype turned up many times. The chain carries TRBV20-1 and TRBJ2-5; D unclear. Trimming removed 0 bases at V and 3 bases at J, with 8 bases between. This CDR3 comprises 13 residues. The germline V gene has CDR1 DFQATT and CDR2 SNEGSKA (reference sequence). The CDR3 loop reads CSARDVGKETQYF. DNA for the CDR3: TGCAGTGCTAGAGATGTGGGTAAAGAGACCCAGTACTTC.

This clonotype has more than one count but fewer than ten. V and J are TRBV2 and TRBJ2-7; 8 nucleotides match TRBD2. Losses at the gene ends were 5 bases for V and 6 bases for J; bases not matched to a gene: 12. CDR1 and CDR2 (germline): SNHLY, FYNNEI. The CDR3 spans 15 residues. CDR3 nucleotide sequence: TGTGCCAGCAGTTCGCGGGGGGACCGGGTATCCGAGCAGTACTTC. It encodes CASSSRGDRVSEQYF. The variable domain in full, with the rest retrieved from reference TRBV2 and TRBJ2-7, is EPEVTQTPSHQVTQMGQEVILRCVPISNHLYFYWYRQILGQKVEFLVSFYNNEISEKSEIFDDQFSVERPDGSNFTLKIRSTKLEDSAMYFCASSSRGDRVSEQYFGPGTRLTVT.

The table lists this clonotype with a few counts. This chain connects TRBV10-3 to TRBJ2-1; 7 nucleotides align to TRBD2. CDR1 and CDR2 from the germline V gene are ENHRY and SYGVKD. The CDR3 runs 19 residues. V lost 2 bases to trimming and J lost 2 bases; unmatched junction nucleotides: 15. The CDR3 loop reads CAISEHFALGGGTYNEQFF. The CDR3 DNA is TGTGCCATCAGTGAGCACTTTGCGCTGGGGGGGGGAACCTACAATGAGCAGTTCTTC.

This clonotype came up many times. V gene TRBV12-3 or TRBV12-4 combines with J gene TRBJ1-6; D possibly corresponds to TRBD1 (5 bases). The CDR3 has 15 residues. Trimming removed 6 bases at V and 6 bases at J, with 15 bases between. CDR3 sequence reads: CASSPIGGVNSPLHF. Written as DNA, the CDR3 is TGTGCCAGCAGCCCGATAGGAGGGGTTAATTCACCCCTCCACTTT.

The sample holds a few counts of this clonotype. The chain carries TRBV7-2 and TRBJ1-2; D is unclear. Trimming shortened V by 5 bases and J by 4 bases, and 8 bases separated the two germline ends. The CDR3 loop spans 12 amino acids. In germline, CDR1 is SGHTA, CDR2 FQGNSA. DNA for the CDR3: TGTGCCAGCAGCCCCCTTCCCTATGGCTACACCTTC. This encodes CASSPLPYGYTF.